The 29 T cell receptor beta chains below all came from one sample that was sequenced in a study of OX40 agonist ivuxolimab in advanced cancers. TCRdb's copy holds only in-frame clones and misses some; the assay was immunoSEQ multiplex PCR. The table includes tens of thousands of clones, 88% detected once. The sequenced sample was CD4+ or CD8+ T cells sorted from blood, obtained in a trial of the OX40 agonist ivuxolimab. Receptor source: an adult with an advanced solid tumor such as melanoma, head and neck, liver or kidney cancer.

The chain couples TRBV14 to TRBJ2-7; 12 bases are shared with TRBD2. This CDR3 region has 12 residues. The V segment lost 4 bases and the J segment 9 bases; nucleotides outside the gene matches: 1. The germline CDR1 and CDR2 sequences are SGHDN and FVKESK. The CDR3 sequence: CASSRTSGVQYF. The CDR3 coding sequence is TGTGCCAGCAGCCGGACTAGCGGGGTGCAGTACTTC. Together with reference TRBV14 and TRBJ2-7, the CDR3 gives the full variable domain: EAGVTQFPSHSVIEKGQTVTLRCDPISGHDNLYWYRRVMGKEIKFLLHFVKESKQDESGMPNNRFLAERTGGTYSTLKVQPAELEDSGVYFCASSRTSGVQYFGPGTRLTVT.

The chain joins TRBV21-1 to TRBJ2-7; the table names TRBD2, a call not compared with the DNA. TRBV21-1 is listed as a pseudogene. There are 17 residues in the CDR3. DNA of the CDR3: TGTGCCAGCAGCAAAGCGCGTCCTAGCGAAGGGCCCTACGAGCAGTACTTC. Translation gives CASSKARPSEGPYEQYF.

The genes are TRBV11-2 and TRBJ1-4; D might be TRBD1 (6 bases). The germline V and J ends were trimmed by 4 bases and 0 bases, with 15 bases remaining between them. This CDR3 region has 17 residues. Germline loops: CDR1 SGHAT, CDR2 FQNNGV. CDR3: CASSSRGGGSTNEKLFF. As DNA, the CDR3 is TGTGCCAGCAGCTCCCGAGGGGGGGGATCAACTAATGAAAAACTGTTTTTT.

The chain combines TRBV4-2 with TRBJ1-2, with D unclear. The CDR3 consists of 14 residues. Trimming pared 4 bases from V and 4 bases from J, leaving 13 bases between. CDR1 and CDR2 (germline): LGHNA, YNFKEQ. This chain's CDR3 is CASSPAVGPYGYTF. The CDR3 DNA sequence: TGTGCCAGCAGCCCCGCGGTAGGGCCCTATGGCTACACCTTC.

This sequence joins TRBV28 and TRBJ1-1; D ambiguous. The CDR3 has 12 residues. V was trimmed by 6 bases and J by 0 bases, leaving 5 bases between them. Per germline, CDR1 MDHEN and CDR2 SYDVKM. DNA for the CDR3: TGTGCCAGCAGACCAGTGAACACTGAAGCTTTCTTT. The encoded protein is CASRPVNTEAFF.

The CDR3 DNA reads as TGTGCCAGCAGTGACTCGGGTTCGGGGGAGCAGTACTTC. Translation gives CASSDSGSGEQYF. V usage is TRBV6-4 and J usage is TRBJ2-7, with a weak D call TRBD2 (5 bases). Between the trimmed V and J ends, which lost 0 bases and 7 bases, there was a span of 10 bases. The germline V gene encodes CDR1 MRHNA and CDR2 SNTAGT. The CDR3 is 13 residues long.

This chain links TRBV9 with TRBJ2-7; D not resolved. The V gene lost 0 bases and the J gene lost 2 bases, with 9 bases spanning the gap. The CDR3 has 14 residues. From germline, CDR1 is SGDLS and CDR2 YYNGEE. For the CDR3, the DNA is TGTGCCAGCAGCGTAGGGGCTATCCCCTACGAGCAGTACTTC. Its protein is CASSVGAIPYEQYF.

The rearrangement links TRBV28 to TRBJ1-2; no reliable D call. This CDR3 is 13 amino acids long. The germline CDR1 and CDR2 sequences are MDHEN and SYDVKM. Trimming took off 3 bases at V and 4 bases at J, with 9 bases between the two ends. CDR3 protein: CASSLAASYGYTF. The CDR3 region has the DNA TGTGCCAGCAGTTTGGCAGCGTCCTATGGCTACACCTTC.

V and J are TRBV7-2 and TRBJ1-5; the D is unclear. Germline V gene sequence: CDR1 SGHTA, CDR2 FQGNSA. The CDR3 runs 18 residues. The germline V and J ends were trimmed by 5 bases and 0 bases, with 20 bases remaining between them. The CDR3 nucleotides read TGTGCCAGCAGCCGTTCCGGGCAGGTGCCTTATAGCAATCAGCCCCAGCATTTT. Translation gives CASSRSGQVPYSNQPQHF.

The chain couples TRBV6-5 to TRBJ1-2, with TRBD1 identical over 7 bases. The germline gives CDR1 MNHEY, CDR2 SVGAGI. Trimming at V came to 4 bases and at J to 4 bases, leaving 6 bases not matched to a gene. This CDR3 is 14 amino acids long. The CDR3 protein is CASSSGTDTYGYTF. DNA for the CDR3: TGTGCCAGCAGTTCCGGGACAGATACCTATGGCTACACCTTC.

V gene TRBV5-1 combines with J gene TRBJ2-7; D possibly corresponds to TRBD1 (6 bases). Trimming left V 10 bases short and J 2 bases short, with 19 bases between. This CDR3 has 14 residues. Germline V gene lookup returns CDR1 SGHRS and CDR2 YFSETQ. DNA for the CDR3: TGCGCCTCCAGCAGTTTAGGGGGTCCCTACGAGCAGTACTTC. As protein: CASSSLGGPYEQYF.

CDR3 protein: CASSPGGDTEEQYF. The CDR3 DNA reads TGTGCCAGCAGTCCTGGTGGGGACACCGAGGAGCAGTACTTC. The chain joins TRBV5-4 to TRBJ2-7, with a weak D call TRBD1 (6 bases). V dropped 5 bases and J dropped 7 bases, with 19 bases sitting between them. This CDR3 is 14 amino acids long. Germline V gives CDR1 SGHNT, CDR2 YYREEE (reference sequence).

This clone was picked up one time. The CDR3 loop is CASSLGGSGNIQYF. The CDR3 DNA follows: TGTGCCAGCAGTCTAGGGGGTTCAGGGAACATTCAGTACTTC. This chain connects TRBV28 to TRBJ2-4; a possible D gene is TRBD1 (6 bases). Germline CDR1 is MDHEN and CDR2 is SYDVKM. The CDR3 spans 14 residues. V gave up 5 bases and J gave up 7 bases, with 15 bases separating them. Based on the CDR3 plus reference TRBV28 and TRBJ2-4, the full variable domain is DVKVTQSSRYLVKRTGEKVFLECVQDMDHENMFWYRQDPGLGLRLIYFSYDVKMKEKGDIPEGYSVSREKKERFSLILESASTNQTSMYLCASSLGGSGNIQYFGAGTRLSVL.

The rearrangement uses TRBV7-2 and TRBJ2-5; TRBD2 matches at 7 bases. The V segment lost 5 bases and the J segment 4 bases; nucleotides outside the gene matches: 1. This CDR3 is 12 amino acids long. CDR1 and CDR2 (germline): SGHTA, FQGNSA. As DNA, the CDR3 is TGTGCCAGCAGCGAGCGGGGAGAGACCCAGTACTTC. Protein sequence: CASSERGETQYF. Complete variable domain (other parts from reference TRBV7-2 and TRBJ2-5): GAGVSQSPSNKVTEKGKDVELRCDPISGHTALYWYRQSLGQGLEFLIYFQGNSAPDKSGLPSDRFSAERTGGSVSTLTIQRTQQEDSAVYLCASSERGETQYFGPGTRLLVL.

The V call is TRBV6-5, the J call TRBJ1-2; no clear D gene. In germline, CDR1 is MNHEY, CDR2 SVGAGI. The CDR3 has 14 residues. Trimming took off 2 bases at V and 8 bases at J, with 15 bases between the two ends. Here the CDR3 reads CASSYSYRAGGYTF. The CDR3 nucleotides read TGTGCCAGCAGTTACAGTTATAGGGCGGGAGGCTACACCTTC.

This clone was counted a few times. CDR3 sequence (DNA): TGCAGCTGGGCCCTTGGCTACACCTTC. It specifies CSWALGYTF. V gene TRBV29-1 combines with J gene TRBJ1-2; no clear D gene. The CDR3 covers 9 residues. Germline V gene lookup returns CDR1 SQVTM and CDR2 ANQGSEA. The V end was cut by 8 bases, the J end by 7 bases, with 8 bases between.

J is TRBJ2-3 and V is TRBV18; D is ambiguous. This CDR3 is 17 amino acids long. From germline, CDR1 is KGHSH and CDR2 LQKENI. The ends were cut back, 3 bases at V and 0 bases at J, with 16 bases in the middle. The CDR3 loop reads CASSPVLLGPSTDTQYF. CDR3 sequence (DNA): TGTGCCAGCTCACCGGTTCTTTTAGGGCCGAGCACAGATACGCAGTATTTT.

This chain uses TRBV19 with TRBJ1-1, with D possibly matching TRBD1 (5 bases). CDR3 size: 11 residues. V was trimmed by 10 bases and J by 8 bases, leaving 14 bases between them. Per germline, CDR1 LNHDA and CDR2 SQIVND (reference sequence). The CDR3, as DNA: TGTGCCACCGCCATGAGGACAGAAGCTTTCTTT. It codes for CATAMRTEAFF.

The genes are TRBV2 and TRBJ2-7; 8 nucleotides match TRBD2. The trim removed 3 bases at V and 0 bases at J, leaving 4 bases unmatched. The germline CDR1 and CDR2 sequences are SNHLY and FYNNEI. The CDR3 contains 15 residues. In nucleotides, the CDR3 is TGTGCCAGCAGTGACTGGCGGGGGGCCTCCTACGAGCAGTACTTC. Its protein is CASSDWRGASYEQYF.

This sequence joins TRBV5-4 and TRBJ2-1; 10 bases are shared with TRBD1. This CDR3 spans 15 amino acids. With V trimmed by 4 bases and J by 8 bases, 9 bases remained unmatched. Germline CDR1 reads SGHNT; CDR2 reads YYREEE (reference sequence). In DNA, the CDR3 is TGTGCCAGCAGCAACCCGGGACAGGGGTCCGATGAGCAGTTCTTC. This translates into CASSNPGQGSDEQFF.

The CDR3 DNA sequence: TGTGCCAGCAGCAGGGAACGGGAGGGCCGGTACGAGCAGTACTTC. Protein sequence: CASSREREGRYEQYF. This chain joins TRBV11-2 and TRBJ2-7, with 8 nucleotides matching TRBD2. CDR3 length: 15 residues. The junction had 10 bases not matched to a gene; V was cut back by 5 bases and J by 4 bases. Germline CDR1 and CDR2: SGHAT and FQNNGV.

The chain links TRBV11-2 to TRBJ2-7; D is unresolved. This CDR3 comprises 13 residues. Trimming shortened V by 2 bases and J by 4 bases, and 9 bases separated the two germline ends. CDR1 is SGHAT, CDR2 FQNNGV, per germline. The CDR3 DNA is TGTGCCAGCAGCTTATTTGCTTTTTACGAGCAGTACTTC. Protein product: CASSLFAFYEQYF.

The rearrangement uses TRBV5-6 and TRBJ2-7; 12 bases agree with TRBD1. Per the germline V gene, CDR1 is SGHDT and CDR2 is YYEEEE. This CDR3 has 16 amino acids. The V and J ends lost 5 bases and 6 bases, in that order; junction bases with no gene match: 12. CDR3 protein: CASSSTGTGGAGEQYF. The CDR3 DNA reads TGTGCCAGCAGTTCAACCGGGACAGGGGGCGCGGGCGAGCAGTACTTC.

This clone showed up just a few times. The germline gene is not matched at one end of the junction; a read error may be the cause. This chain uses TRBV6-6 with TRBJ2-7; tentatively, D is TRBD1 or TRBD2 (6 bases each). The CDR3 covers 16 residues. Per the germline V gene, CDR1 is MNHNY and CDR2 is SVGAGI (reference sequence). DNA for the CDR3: TGTGCCAGCAGGTACTCGCTGGGGGGCCTCGGAAACGAGCAGTACTTC. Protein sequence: CASRYSLGGLGNEQYF.

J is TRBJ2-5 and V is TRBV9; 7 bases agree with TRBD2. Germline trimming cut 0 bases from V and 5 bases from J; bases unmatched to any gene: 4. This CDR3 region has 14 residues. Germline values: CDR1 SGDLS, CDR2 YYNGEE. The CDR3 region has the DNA TGTGCCAGCAGCGTAGGGGGACTAAGTGAGACCCAGTACTTC. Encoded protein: CASSVGGLSETQYF.

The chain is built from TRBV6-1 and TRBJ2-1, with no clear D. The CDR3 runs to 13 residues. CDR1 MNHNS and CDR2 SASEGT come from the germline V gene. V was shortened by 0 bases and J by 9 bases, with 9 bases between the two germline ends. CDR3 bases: TGTGCCAGCAGTGAAGCGCTTCCCCGTGAGCAGTTCTTC. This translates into CASSEALPREQFF.

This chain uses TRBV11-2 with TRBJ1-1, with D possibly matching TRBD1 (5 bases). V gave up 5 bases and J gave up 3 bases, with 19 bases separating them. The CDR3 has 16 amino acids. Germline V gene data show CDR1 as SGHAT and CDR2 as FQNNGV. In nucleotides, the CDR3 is TGTGCCAGCAGCCTTAGGTCCTCCAGGGCGGACACTGAAGCTTTCTTT. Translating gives CASSLRSSRADTEAFF.

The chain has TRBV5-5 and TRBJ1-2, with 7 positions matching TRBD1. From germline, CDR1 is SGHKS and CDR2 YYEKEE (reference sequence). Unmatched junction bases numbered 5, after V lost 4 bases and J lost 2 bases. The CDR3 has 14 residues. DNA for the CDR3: TGTGCCAGCAGCCAACAACAGGGGAACTATGGCTACACCTTC. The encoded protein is CASSQQQGNYGYTF.

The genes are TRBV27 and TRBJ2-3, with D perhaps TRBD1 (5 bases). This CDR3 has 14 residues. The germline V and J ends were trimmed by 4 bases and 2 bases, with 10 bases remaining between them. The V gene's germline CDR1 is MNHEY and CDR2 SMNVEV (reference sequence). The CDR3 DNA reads TGTGCCAGCAGTTCTCCAGGGCACACAGATACGCAGTATTTT. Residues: CASSSPGHTDTQYF.